This note documents a single TCR beta chain sequence. Its antigen remains unidentified. The ends were cut back, 4 bases at V and 0 bases at J, with 21 bases in the middle. CDR1 MDHEN and CDR2 SYDVKM come from the germline V gene. CDR3 length: 18 residues. Using roughly 180 ng DNA, about 30,000 T cell genomes, the sorted-subset replicate PCRs were run. The repertoire was sequenced with immunoSEQ multiplex PCR; TCRdb's copy has only in-frame clones and lacks some. Of around 2.5 million clones in the sample, roughly 93% were seen once. Healthy and HIV-negative, the adult donors had no recent acute infections or vaccinations. This specimen belongs to a study of shared clonotypes between healthy human individuals. Study context: Three CD4 naive, three CD4 memory, two CD8 naive and one CD8 memory plate were used per donor.

Regarding the study as a whole: Naive CD4 clonotypes were shared across a few donors at roughly 5%.

The rearrangement joins TRBV28 to TRBJ1-2; D perhaps matches TRBD1 (6 bases). The clonotype was recovered from a man between 18 and 29 years old in good health. Some clones in this sample may be carry-over from other donors' samples. The material sequenced was naive CD4+ T cells from PBMCs. Specified subset: CD45RA+ positively selected. The CDR3 bases are TGTGCCAGCAGTTCCCCGACAGGATTGGGTTGGGCTAACTATGGCTACACCTTC. This gives the protein CASSSPTGLGWANYGYTF.